This T cell receptor beta chain was recovered during a study of blood T cells in healthy people across ages. Points on this clonotype: One end of the junction varies from germline; a read error may be responsible.

Then a second PCR, running roughly 7 to 12 cycles, was carried out with a sample-barcoded 5' primer and a J-beta primer mix. TCRdb recomputed calls from the 5' RACE reads with MiXCR, one row per CDR3 protein. The sample lists roughly 730,000 distinct CDR3 sequences, roughly 50% occurring once. At least 6 million PBMCs were isolated per sample. This CDR3 is 14 amino acids long. CDR1 is MNHEY and CDR2 is SMNVEV in the germline V gene (reference sequence). What was sequenced was blood. The origin of this receptor is a middle-aged man in good health. V is TRBV27 and J is TRBJ1-4; tentative D call: TRBD1 (5 bases). The CDR3, as DNA: TGTGCCAGCAGGGCACCGACAGTGAATGAAAAACTGTTATTT. It specifies CASRAPTVNEKLLF.